The 20 T cell receptor beta chains below all came from one sample that was sequenced in a study of response to subunit inactivated influenza vaccine. TCRdb called the RT-PCR reads again in MiXCR, with one record for every CDR3 protein. The table shows 650,000 to 800,000 distinct CDR3 sequences, with roughly 18% occurring only once. The input for sequencing was PBMCs from blood, taken more than 4 days after vaccination. Receptors were obtained from a man between 50 and 59 years old who received an inactivated influenza vaccine.

This clonotype has a handful of counts. CDR3 residues: CASSLGHHEQYF. The CDR3 DNA is TGTGCCAGCAGCTTGGGACACCACGAGCAGTACTTC. The chain uses TRBV12-3 or TRBV12-4 and TRBJ2-7, with D tentatively TRBD1 (6 bases). This CDR3 spans 12 amino acids. V gave up 6 bases and J gave up 5 bases, with 11 bases separating them.

This chain links TRBV4-1 with TRBJ1-6; no clear D. V was shortened by 0 bases and J by 7 bases, with 10 bases between the two germline ends. The CDR3 length is 15 residues. The V gene's germline CDR1 is MGHRA and CDR2 YSYEKL. The CDR3 is CASSQDYGQNSPLHF. DNA of the CDR3: TGCGCCAGCAGCCAAGATTACGGGCAGAATTCACCCCTCCACTTT.

This clonotype was recorded at least ten times. The chain combines TRBV4-3 with TRBJ2-1; tentative D call: TRBD1 (6 bases). Trimming stripped 1 base from V and 12 bases from J, with 16 bases between. This CDR3 has 14 amino acids. Per germline, CDR1 LGHNA and CDR2 YSLEER. CDR3 loop: CASSQGGQGVGQFF. The CDR3 DNA is TGCGCCAGCAGCCAAGGGGGGCAGGGAGTGGGGCAGTTCTTC.

This clonotype came up many times. The chain has TRBV7-2 and TRBJ2-2, with 9 bases identical to TRBD2. The CDR3 has 16 residues. V dropped 7 bases and J dropped 2; count of bases not matched to a gene: 8. Germline V gene lookup returns CDR1 SGHTA and CDR2 FQGNSA. This CDR3 is CASNPLAGYNTGELFF. CDR3 nucleotides: TGTGCCAGCAATCCCCTAGCGGGATATAACACCGGGGAGCTGTTTTTT. Together with reference TRBV7-2 and TRBJ2-2, the CDR3 gives the full variable domain: GAGVSQSPSNKVTEKGKDVELRCDPISGHTALYWYRQSLGQGLEFLIYFQGNSAPDKSGLPSDRFSAERTGGSVSTLTIQRTQQEDSAVYLCASNPLAGYNTGELFFGEGSRLTVL.

J is TRBJ2-7 and V is TRBV5-1; D possibly corresponds to TRBD2 (6 bases). Trimming removed 4 bases at V and 6 bases at J, with 17 bases between. Germline values: CDR1 SGHRS, CDR2 YFSETQ. The CDR3 is made up of 14 amino acids. CDR3 in DNA: TGCGCCAGCAGCCCAGGAGGGATATCCGGCGAGCAGTACTTC. Residues: CASSPGGISGEQYF.

The chain has TRBV24-1 and TRBJ1-1; D might be TRBD1 (5 bases). CDR3 length equals 13 residues. The germline V gene encodes CDR1 KGHDR and CDR2 SFDVKD. V was shortened by 4 bases and J by 4 bases, with 9 bases between the two germline ends. CDR3 amino acids: CATSETDSTEAFF. The CDR3 region has the DNA TGTGCCACCAGTGAGACAGACAGCACTGAAGCTTTCTTT.

This clonotype was recorded a few times. The V call is TRBV27, the J call TRBJ2-5; the D is unclear. The CDR3 sequence is 14 residues long. Germline V lookup: CDR1 MNHEY, CDR2 SMNVEV (reference sequence). Trimming pared 3 bases from V and 2 bases from J, leaving 10 bases between. The CDR3 here is CASSFGGDQETQYF. CDR3 nucleotide sequence: TGTGCCAGCAGTTTCGGCGGCGATCAAGAGACCCAGTACTTC.

This clonotype was counted many times. The V gene is TRBV5-1, the J gene TRBJ1-6, with D unclear. The V and J ends lost 7 bases and 8 bases respectively, with 19 bases between them. Germline V gives CDR1 SGHRS, CDR2 YFSETQ. The CDR3 sequence is 15 residues long. CDR3 sequence reads: CASGRDTAAHSPLHF. The CDR3 DNA sequence: TGCGCCAGCGGACGAGACACCGCCGCTCATTCACCCCTCCACTTT.

The chain employs TRBV11-1 and TRBJ2-1; possible D gene TRBD1, 6 bases. The CDR3 is made up of 14 amino acids. V lost 2 bases, J lost 10 bases, and 15 bases lay in between. Germline CDR1 and CDR2: SGHAT and FQDESV (reference sequence). The CDR3 protein is CASSLTPRQAEQFF. CDR3 bases: TGTGCCAGCAGCTTAACCCCGAGACAGGCAGAGCAGTTCTTC.

The chain employs TRBV15 and TRBJ2-1; 9 bases agree with TRBD2. The CDR3 sequence is 19 residues long. Trimming removed 0 bases from V and 3 bases from J; junction bases left unmatched: 12. Germline CDR1 is LNHNV and CDR2 is YYDKDF (reference sequence). The CDR3 spells CATSREHPTGTSYYNEQFF. The DNA of the CDR3 is TGTGCCACCAGCAGAGAACATCCCACCGGGACTAGCTACTACAATGAGCAGTTCTTC.

This clonotype was recorded a few times. V and J are TRBV7-2 and TRBJ2-1, with a possible D match to TRBD2 (5 bases). CDR3 length: 15 residues. Germline CDR1 is SGHTA and CDR2 is FQGNSA. The V gene lost 7 bases and the J gene lost 6 bases, with 19 bases spanning the gap. CDR3 coding DNA: TGTGCCAGCACCCTAAGCGGAGCCTCATTCAATGAGCAGTTCTTC. It codes for CASTLSGASFNEQFF.

The rearrangement uses TRBV27 and TRBJ1-6; tentatively, D is TRBD1 (6 bases). Deletions cut 5 bases from V and 8 bases from J, with 22 bases between. Germline V gives CDR1 MNHEY, CDR2 SMNVEV (reference sequence). The CDR3 contains 17 residues. CDR3 protein: CASSLYSPGEGDSPLHF. CDR3 coding DNA: TGTGCCAGCAGTCTATACTCCCCGGGGGAGGGGGATTCACCCCTCCACTTT.

The chain recombines TRBV5-1 with TRBJ2-1, with TRBD2 matching 8 bases. This CDR3 spans 14 amino acids. With V trimmed by 7 bases and J by 7 bases, 10 bases remained unmatched. CDR1 and CDR2 (germline): SGHRS, YFSETQ. The chain's CDR3 is CASEGREGGNEQFF. The CDR3 DNA is TGCGCCAGCGAGGGACGGGAGGGAGGTAATGAGCAGTTCTTC.

V and J are TRBV5-4 and TRBJ1-2; 12 positions agree with TRBD1. This CDR3 is 14 amino acids long. The trim removed 3 bases at V and 6 bases at J, leaving 3 bases unmatched. Germline V CDR1 and CDR2: SGHNT, YYREEE (reference sequence). CDR3 in DNA: TGTGCCAGCAGCTCAGGGACAGGGGGCGATGGCTACACCTTC. Protein: CASSSGTGGDGYTF.

The gene calls are TRBV5-1 and TRBJ2-1; D is perhaps TRBD2 (5 bases). The CDR3 loop spans 13 amino acids. V was shortened by 0 bases and J by 8 bases, with 9 bases between the two germline ends. The V gene's germline CDR1 is SGHRS and CDR2 YFSETQ. CDR3: CASSLGAGDEQFF. The CDR3 region has the DNA TGCGCCAGCAGCTTGGGGGCCGGGGATGAGCAGTTCTTC. The whole variable domain, filled in from reference TRBV5-1 and TRBJ2-1, reads KAGVTQTPRYLIKTRGQQVTLSCSPISGHRSVSWYQQTPGQGLQFLFEYFSETQRNKGNFPGRFSGRQFSNSRSEMNVSTLELGDSALYLCASSLGAGDEQFFGPGTRLTVL.

There are a few counts of this clonotype. The CDR3 DNA follows: TGTGCCAGCAGTGCGCCGGGACAGGGGTTTTACGAGCAGTACTTC. It yields the protein CASSAPGQGFYEQYF. The chain employs TRBV6-1 and TRBJ2-7; TRBD1 matches 10 bases. V gave up 4 bases and J gave up 4 bases; unmatched junction bases: 7. CDR1 is MNHNS, CDR2 SASEGT, per germline. The CDR3 length is 15 residues.

V gene TRBV20-1 combines with J gene TRBJ2-1; 9 bases line up with TRBD2. The germline V gene has CDR1 DFQATT and CDR2 SNEGSKA (reference sequence). The CDR3 is 16 amino acids. The junction had 13 bases not matched to a gene; V was cut back by 3 bases and J by 7 bases. CDR3 bases: TGCAGTGCTAGTCCGGGACTAGCAGGAGATGGGAATGAGCAGTTCTTC. Its protein is CSASPGLAGDGNEQFF.

The chain couples TRBV6-1 to TRBJ1-6; the match to TRBD1 covers 9 bases. Germline V gene sequence: CDR1 MNHNS, CDR2 SASEGT. V shed 4 bases and J 9 bases; nucleotides not matched to a gene: 16. This CDR3 comprises 18 residues. In nucleotides, the CDR3 is TGTGCCAGCAGTGCCACCTCGACAGGGGGGGGCCGTGGTTCACCCCTCCACTTT. It yields the protein CASSATSTGGGRGSPLHF.

This clonotype has more than one count but fewer than ten. The chain is built from TRBV10-2 and TRBJ2-7; D may be TRBD1 or TRBD2 (5 bases each). The CDR3 is 15 amino acids. Germline V gene sequence: CDR1 WSHSY, CDR2 SAAADI. Trimming removed 1 base from V and 4 bases from J, with 14 bases in between. The DNA for the CDR3 is TGCGCCAGCAGTGAGTGGGACGCCCTGGGATACGAGCAGTACTTC. It encodes CASSEWDALGYEQYF.

This clonotype came up a few times. The chain combines TRBV20-1 with TRBJ1-5, with a tentative D call TRBD1 (5 bases). Trimming stripped 3 bases from V and 4 bases from J, with 13 bases between. Looked up from germline, CDR1 is DFQATT and CDR2 is SNEGSKA (reference sequence). CDR3 length: 14 residues. This CDR3 reads CSASSGMGNQPQHF. Here the CDR3 DNA reads TGCAGTGCTAGTTCAGGGATGGGGAATCAGCCCCAGCATTTT.